The source of this TCR beta chain is a study of blood T cell repertoires in COVID-19. Turning to the study itself: Samples taken during acute and convalescent COVID-19 were collected in the United States, Italy and Spain. The analysed material was cDNA or gDNA that came from T cells, B-cell-depleted T cells, or PBMCs.

The germline CDR1 and CDR2 sequences are SNHLY and FYNNEI. Trimming shortened V by 3 bases and J by 6 bases, and 16 bases separated the two germline ends. The CDR3 consists of 15 residues. Under the authors' procedure: Reference gene primer amplification in the assay estimated nucleated cell counts. Clones were sequenced by immunoSEQ multiplex PCR, and TCRdb holds only the in-frame ones, with some missing. The V and J calls and clone size are taken from that table; D and trimming were inferred from the DNA. The sample lists approximately 29,000 clones, roughly 87% occurring once. The chain is built from TRBV2 and TRBJ2-3, with D possibly TRBD2 on 5 matching bases. The sample comprised peripheral blood. This TCR was recovered from an older woman with active COVID-19. Here the CDR3 reads CASSEAGRSWDTQYF. DNA for the CDR3: TGTGCCAGCAGTGAGGCGGGCCGATCATGGGATACGCAGTATTTT.